This T cell receptor (beta chain) was identified in a study of cytomegalovirus exposure and HLA in healthy donors. Worth noting for this clone: Its specificity is unknown.

Study-wide findings and caveats: Some V segments could not be told apart, so they were left out, TRBV6-2 and TRBV6-3 among them. Researchers reported in a later analysis that common viral pathogens appeared linked to several top clusters.

A multiplex PCR was run with 60 Vbeta primers and 13 Jbeta primers. Profiling relied on immunoSEQ multiplex PCR, and the TCRdb table lists in-frame clones only, not all of them. The sample carries some 76,000 clones, 65% to 80% recorded once. This CDR3 has 15 residues. Germline V gene data show CDR1 as SGHAT and CDR2 as FQNNGV. Trimming pared 0 bases from V and 9 bases from J, leaving 17 bases between. The genes are TRBV11-2 and TRBJ2-5, with D tentatively TRBD2 (5 bases). This TCR came from a male donor in good health and CMV-seropositive. Material for sequencing was PBMCs. The CDR3 protein is CASSLEVRSFGAQYF. DNA of the CDR3: TGTGCCAGCAGCTTAGAAGTGCGGTCGTTCGGGGCCCAGTACTTC.